The 5 T cell receptor beta chains below come from one sample, sequenced in a study of cytotoxic CD8 clonotypes in ibrutinib-treated CLL. Produced via immunoSEQ multiplex PCR; TCRdb's table is partial and in-frame only. Of hundreds of thousands of clones detected, almost 80% appear once; the ten largest clones hold 6.7%. The sequencing used PBMCs, collected before ibrutinib treatment. These receptors were collected from a human donor with chronic lymphocytic leukemia.

The chain recombines TRBV27 with TRBJ2-2; D unresolved. The V gene's germline CDR1 is MNHEY and CDR2 SMNVEV (reference sequence). V lost 5 bases, J lost 0 bases, and 16 bases lay in between. This CDR3 is built from 17 residues. CDR3 coding DNA: TGTGCCAGCAGTCCCACCTTGGGCGCCGCGAACACCGGGGAGCTGTTTTTT. Protein sequence: CASSPTLGAANTGELFF.

This clone was recorded only once. The rearrangement links TRBV9 to TRBJ2-1; 11 bases agree with TRBD2. The V gene end was trimmed by 4 bases and the J gene end by 13 bases; junction bases not matched to a gene: 4. The CDR3 totals 12 residues. Germline CDR1 is SGDLS and CDR2 is YYNGEE. As DNA, the CDR3 is TGTGCCAGCAGCAGCCGACTAGCGGGACAGTTCTTC. Amino acids: CASSSRLAGQFF.

The genes are TRBV7-6 and TRBJ2-7, with TRBD2 matching over 11 bases. Looked up from germline, CDR1 is SGHVS and CDR2 is FNYEAQ. There are 17 residues in the CDR3. Trimming removed 1 base from V and 7 bases from J; junction bases left unmatched: 12. The CDR3 loop reads CASSLGVRRLAGNEQYF. The CDR3 coding sequence is TGTGCCAGCAGCTTAGGCGTCCGGAGACTAGCGGGAAATGAGCAGTACTTC. Filled out from reference TRBV7-6 and TRBJ2-7, the complete variable domain reads GAGVSQSPRYKVTKRGQDVALRCDPISGHVSLYWYRQALGQGPEFLTYFNYEAQQDKSGLPNDRFSAERPEGSISTLTIQRTEQRDSAMYRCASSLGVRRLAGNEQYFGPGTRLTVT.

The rearrangement joins TRBV29-1 to TRBJ1-4; 8 bases line up with TRBD1. Germline V gene sequence: CDR1 SQVTM, CDR2 ANQGSEA. This CDR3 has 14 residues. J gave up 5 bases and V 6 bases, and 8 bases lay outside the gene matches. CDR3 DNA: TGCAGCGTCGCTACAGGGGGGCCAAATGAAAAACTGTTTTTT. It specifies CSVATGGPNEKLFF.

This clone was observed a single time. The chain is built from TRBV7-3 and TRBJ2-1, with 10 nucleotides matching TRBD2. CDR1 and CDR2 (germline): SGHTA, FQGTGA. CDR3 size: 15 residues. The V gene end was trimmed by 2 bases and the J gene end by 6 bases; junction bases not matched to a gene: 4. This CDR3 is CASSLALAGVNEQFF. The DNA for the CDR3 is TGTGCCAGCAGCTTAGCGCTAGCGGGAGTCAATGAGCAGTTCTTC.